This T cell receptor beta chain appears in the sequencing data of a study of T cells after yellow fever vaccination. This CDR3 spans 11 amino acids. V shed 3 bases and J shed 7 bases, with 4 bases lying between them. Germline values: CDR1 MDHEN, CDR2 SYDVKM. TCRdb reprocessed the 5' RACE reads via MiXCR and lists one record per CDR3 protein. The table shows about 630,000 distinct CDR3 sequences, with roughly an eighth occurring only once. In its sample, this clonotype was seen a few times. The chain uses TRBV28 and TRBJ2-1; D not resolved. Here the sequenced sample was PBMCs, taken on the day of the yellow fever booster vaccination. The source of this sequence is a man aged 25 to 40 who received the YFV17D yellow fever vaccine. CDR3 protein: CASSFENEQFF. DNA of the CDR3: TGTGCCAGCAGTTTCGAAAATGAGCAGTTCTTC.